The next 24 T cell receptor beta chains were all read from a single sample in a study of early T cells in non-severe SARS-CoV-2 infection. From the 5' RACE reads, TCRdb called clonotypes with MiXCR, one entry per CDR3 protein. The sample shows 85,000 to 100,000 distinct CDR3 sequences, approximately 10% of them seen only once. The sample in question was whole blood, obtained at baseline. The receptors stem from an adult who was a healthcare worker with PCR-confirmed SARS-CoV-2 infection or an uninfected control (not recorded which).

The table lists this clonotype with a few counts. The chain has TRBV29-1 and TRBJ1-2; D is unresolved. The germline CDR1 and CDR2 sequences are SQVTM and ANQGSEA. V lost 4 bases, J lost 2 bases, and 5 bases lay in between. The CDR3 is 11 amino acids. CDR3 region: CSVGGNYGYTF. Written as DNA, the CDR3 is TGCAGCGTTGGAGGAAACTATGGCTACACCTTC.

This clonotype has a handful of counts. The J gene is TRBJ2-2, the V gene TRBV6-5, with D possibly TRBD1 on 5 matching bases. The CDR3 runs 17 residues. Deletions cut 0 bases from V and 0 bases from J, with 11 bases between. Germline V gene data show CDR1 as MNHEY and CDR2 as SVGAGI. This chain's CDR3 is CASSYSAGPANTGELFF. CDR3 sequence (DNA): TGTGCCAGCAGTTACTCGGCAGGGCCCGCGAACACCGGGGAGCTGTTTTTT.

This clonotype came up a few times. V and J are TRBV7-9 and TRBJ2-2, with unresolved D. Trimming pared 4 bases from V and 5 bases from J, leaving 8 bases between. Germline assignment: CDR1 SEHNR and CDR2 FQNEAQ (reference sequence). The CDR3 extends over 13 amino acids. The CDR3 here is CASSSTATGELFF. Here the CDR3 DNA reads TGTGCCAGCAGCTCAACGGCGACCGGGGAGCTGTTTTTT.

A few counts support this clonotype. J is TRBJ2-1 and V is TRBV20-1, with D perhaps TRBD2 (6 bases). V lost 5 bases to trimming and J lost 9 bases, with 11 bases between them. The germline V gene has CDR1 DFQATT and CDR2 SNEGSKA (reference sequence). The CDR3 totals 11 residues. CDR3 in amino acids: CSARTISEQFF. The CDR3 region has the DNA TGCAGTGCTCGGACTATCAGTGAGCAGTTCTTC.

This clonotype was seen just once. The V call is TRBV5-1, the J call TRBJ1-1; 7 nucleotides align to TRBD1. Per the germline V gene, CDR1 is SGHRS and CDR2 is YFSETQ. J lost 1 base, V lost 3 bases, and 6 bases had no gene match. CDR3 size: 15 residues. The CDR3 here is CASSSSGTANTEAFF. The CDR3 DNA reads as TGCGCCAGCAGCTCCTCCGGGACAGCGAACACTGAAGCTTTCTTT.

This clonotype has just a few counts. The chain employs TRBV2 and TRBJ2-7; TRBD2 agrees at 8 bases. Germline CDR1 reads SNHLY; CDR2 reads FYNNEI. The CDR3 length is 15 residues. The V segment lost 0 bases and the J segment 5 bases; nucleotides outside the gene matches: 6. Here the CDR3 DNA reads TGTGCCAGCAGTGAAGCGCTGGGAGCGGGGGACGAGCAGTACTTC. It translates to CASSEALGAGDEQYF.

The V and J genes are TRBV20-1 and TRBJ2-5; D possibly corresponds to TRBD2 (6 bases). Per the germline V gene, CDR1 is DFQATT and CDR2 is SNEGSKA (reference sequence). Between the trimmed V and J ends, which lost 5 bases and 3 bases, there was a span of 16 bases. CDR3 length equals 14 residues. This CDR3 reads CSAAGPWEKETQYF. CDR3 nucleotide sequence: TGCAGTGCTGCGGGACCCTGGGAGAAAGAGACCCAGTACTTC.

This clonotype was recorded a few times. This chain uses TRBV3-1 with TRBJ2-5, with no clear D. V was shortened by 0 bases and J by 4 bases, with 15 bases between the two germline ends. CDR1 and CDR2 from the germline V gene are LGHDT and YNNKEL (reference sequence). The CDR3 contains 16 residues. The CDR3 here is CASSQDQGRPVETQYF. The CDR3 bases are TGTGCCAGCAGCCAAGATCAAGGACGTCCGGTAGAGACCCAGTACTTC.

The chain is built from TRBV5-1 and TRBJ2-3; D might be TRBD2 (6 bases). The CDR3 has 15 amino acids. Trimming took off 3 bases at V and 3 bases at J, with 14 bases between the two ends. CDR1 SGHRS and CDR2 YFSETQ come from the germline V gene. For the CDR3, the DNA is TGCGCCAGCAGCTCGGTAACTAGCACGACAGATACGCAGTATTTT. It specifies CASSSVTSTTDTQYF. The whole variable domain, remainder taken from reference TRBV5-1 and TRBJ2-3, is KAGVTQTPRYLIKTRGQQVTLSCSPISGHRSVSWYQQTPGQGLQFLFEYFSETQRNKGNFPGRFSGRQFSNSRSEMNVSTLELGDSALYLCASSSVTSTTDTQYFGPGTRLTVL.

The sample holds many counts of this clonotype. The V and J genes are TRBV7-7 and TRBJ2-1; tentatively, D is TRBD2 (6 bases). CDR1 and CDR2 (germline): SSHAT, FNYEAQ (reference sequence). V was cut by 5 bases and J by 9 bases, with 20 bases left in between. The CDR3 is made up of 15 amino acids. The CDR3 coding sequence is TGTGCCAGCAGCACGTCGCAGGGAGGCTACGGTGAGCAGTTCTTC. Translating it yields CASSTSQGGYGEQFF. Looking up the rest from reference TRBV7-7 and TRBJ2-1 gives the full variable domain: GAGVSQSPRYKVTKRGQDVTLRCDPISSHATLYWYQQALGQGPEFLTYFNYEAQPDKSGLPSDRFSAERPEGSISTLTIQRTEQRDSAMYRCASSTSQGGYGEQFFGPGTRLTVL.

This clonotype was detected many times. The chain employs TRBV4-3 and TRBJ2-7; maybe TRBD1 (5 bases). The length of the CDR3 is 18 residues. Germline V CDR1 and CDR2: LGHNA, YSLEER. The V and J ends lost 0 bases and 3 bases respectively, with 21 bases between them. The chain's CDR3 is CASSQDHRSGWGNYEQYF. CDR3 nucleotides: TGCGCCAGCAGCCAAGATCATCGGTCCGGTTGGGGCAACTACGAGCAGTACTTC.

The V gene is TRBV5-1, the J gene TRBJ2-1; perhaps TRBD2 as D (5 bases). Germline loops: CDR1 SGHRS, CDR2 YFSETQ. This CDR3 spans 14 amino acids. V lost 0 bases, J lost 8 bases, and 12 bases lay in between. DNA of the CDR3: TGCGCCAGCAGCTTGGTTACCATGAGGGATGAGCAGTTCTTC. Its translation: CASSLVTMRDEQFF.

This clonotype was detected many times. The gene calls are TRBV14 and TRBJ2-1, with unresolved D. The CDR3 covers 14 residues. CDR1 is SGHDN and CDR2 is FVKESK in the germline V gene. The V end was cut by 7 bases, the J end by 0 bases, with 10 bases between. This CDR3 is CASTADSSYNEQFF. The DNA of the CDR3 is TGTGCCAGCACTGCTGATAGCTCCTACAATGAGCAGTTCTTC.

The V call is TRBV20-1, the J call TRBJ2-7; D tentatively reads TRBD1 or TRBD2 (5 bases each). The V and J ends lost 4 bases and 1 base respectively, with 11 bases between them. CDR1 is DFQATT and CDR2 is SNEGSKA in the germline V gene (reference sequence). There are 13 residues in the CDR3. CDR3 sequence: CSATGTGSYEQYF. In DNA, the CDR3 is TGCAGTGCTACCGGGACGGGATCCTACGAGCAGTACTTC.

This clonotype showed up many times. This chain's CDR3 is CSVGAAGSTEAFF. In nucleotides, the CDR3 is TGCAGCGTTGGCGCAGCTGGTAGCACTGAAGCTTTCTTT. The rearrangement links TRBV29-1 to TRBJ1-1; D uncertain. The V gene lost 4 bases and the J gene lost 4 bases, with 13 bases spanning the gap. Germline CDR1 SQVTM, CDR2 ANQGSEA. The CDR3 has 13 amino acids.

This clonotype was counted a few times. The chain links TRBV19 to TRBJ2-7; D remains ambiguous. Germline CDR1 and CDR2: LNHDA and SQIVND (reference sequence). CDR3 length: 12 amino acids. Trimming took 5 bases from V and 3 from J, leaving 8 bases between them. Here the CDR3 reads CASSPGFYEQYF. The CDR3 DNA reads TGTGCCAGTAGTCCCGGGTTCTACGAGCAGTACTTC.

This clonotype was seen more than once but under ten times. CDR3 sequence reads: CASNGGAGNNEQFF. DNA for the CDR3: TGTGCCAGCAATGGCGGGGCGGGAAACAATGAGCAGTTCTTC. The rearrangement uses TRBV6-1 and TRBJ2-1; D might be TRBD2 (6 bases). Germline CDR1 MNHNS, CDR2 SASEGT. The CDR3 length is 14 residues. The V and J ends lost 7 bases and 5 bases respectively, with 15 bases between them.

This chain links TRBV7-2 with TRBJ2-3; D is unclear. CDR1 and CDR2 (germline): SGHTA, FQGNSA. V was pared by 4 bases and J by 6 bases, with 8 bases between. This CDR3 contains 12 residues. CDR3 nucleotide sequence: TGTGCCAGCAGCTCCCAGTGGGATACGCAGTATTTT. It yields the protein CASSSQWDTQYF.

This CDR3 reads CASSQVGGGQFF. Here the CDR3 DNA reads TGTGCCAGCAGCCAAGTTGGGGGTGGGCAGTTCTTC. The V call is TRBV4-2, the J call TRBJ2-1, with D perhaps matching TRBD1 or TRBD2 (5 bases each). CDR1 is LGHNA, CDR2 YNFKEQ, per germline. The CDR3 is 12 amino acids. V lost 1 base and J 12 bases, leaving 10 bases between the germline ends.

This clonotype was observed a handful of times. The rearrangement uses TRBV2 and TRBJ1-2; the D is unclear. With 7 bases removed from V and 0 bases from J, the gap between germline ends came to 9 bases. The CDR3 length is 13 residues. Germline V gene sequence: CDR1 SNHLY, CDR2 FYNNEI. Written as DNA, the CDR3 is TGTGCCAGCATTGGGCGGACTAACTATGGCTACACCTTC. Translation gives CASIGRTNYGYTF.

The chain combines TRBV4-1 with TRBJ2-3, with D possibly TRBD2 on 6 matching bases. V lost 4 bases, J lost 3 bases, and 14 bases lay in between. The germline V gene encodes CDR1 MGHRA and CDR2 YSYEKL. This CDR3 has 15 residues. CDR3 coding DNA: TGCGCCAGCAGCCTTGCGGGCGGGGAGACAGATACGCAGTATTTT. Translation: CASSLAGGETDTQYF.

This chain joins TRBV20-1 and TRBJ2-7, with a weak D call TRBD1 (6 bases). CDR3 length: 12 amino acids. Germline V gives CDR1 DFQATT, CDR2 SNEGSKA (reference sequence). Trimming took off 6 bases at V and 5 bases at J, with 14 bases between the two ends. This CDR3 reads CSAVGGGNEQYF. The CDR3 nucleotides read TGCAGTGCGGTCGGTGGGGGCAACGAGCAGTACTTC.

This clonotype was observed at least ten times. CDR3 coding DNA: TGTGCCAGCAGTCCACGGACTCCCCTTCCCACCTACAATGAGCAGTTCTTC. Protein product: CASSPRTPLPTYNEQFF. This chain links TRBV27 with TRBJ2-1; D may be TRBD2 (5 bases). The CDR3 consists of 17 residues. The germline V and J ends were trimmed by 5 bases and 2 bases, with 19 bases remaining between them. The germline V gene encodes CDR1 MNHEY and CDR2 SMNVEV (reference sequence).

This clonotype was counted only a few times. The chain links TRBV29-1 to TRBJ2-3; 8 positions match TRBD1. CDR1 and CDR2 (germline): SQVTM, ANQGSEA. V shed 7 bases and J 0 bases; nucleotides not matched to a gene: 6. The CDR3 spans 14 residues. CDR3: CSATRDRSTDTQYF. The CDR3 DNA is TGCAGCGCCACCCGGGACAGGAGCACAGATACGCAGTATTTT.